The present T cell receptor (beta chain) was sequenced within a study of blood T cell repertoires in COVID-19. As for the study in general: There were acute and convalescent COVID-19 samples, and they came from the United States, Italy and Spain.

Data came from immunoSEQ multiplex PCR; TCRdb stores just in-frame clones and leaves some out. The data hold around 480,000 clones, with roughly 90% observed a single time. The study drew participants aged about 18 to 90 years from some 23 US areas. Cohort assignment relied on participant-reported clinical history. Donors of Cohort 3 who recovered were those that had two negative PCRs, clearance, or symptom resolution. Sequencing was done on a sample of PBMCs or T cells enriched from blood (not recorded which). The clonotype was recovered from a woman aged 18-35 years who had recovered from COVID-19.

The DNA of the CDR3 is TGTGCCAGCAGCTTAAGTACAGACAATCAGCCCCAGCATTTT. This encodes CASSLSTDNQPQHF. This chain connects TRBV5-8 to TRBJ1-5; D remains ambiguous. This CDR3 contains 14 residues. Trimming left V 2 bases short and J 3 bases short, with 9 bases between. The germline gives CDR1 SGHTS, CDR2 YDEGEE.